This T cell receptor (beta chain) was recovered during a study of blood T cells in healthy people across ages. A word on this clonotype: The target antigen is unknown.

Primed by a sample-barcoded 5' primer and a J-beta primer mix, a second PCR proceeded for 7 to 11 cycles. From the 5' RACE reads, TCRdb called clonotypes with MiXCR, one entry per CDR3 protein. The sample holds 700,000 to 900,000 distinct CDR3 sequences; 25% to 30% are singletons and the top ten take 2.5% to 3.5%. Deletions cut 0 bases from V and 0 bases from J, with 15 bases between. Looked up from germline, CDR1 is DFQATT and CDR2 is SNEGSKA (reference sequence). This CDR3 contains 17 residues. Regarding the study as a whole: Underestimates were what the diversity estimates from one million T cells were considered to be. Since the PBMCs were unsorted, naive and antigen-experienced cells could not be conclusively compared.

Separately, the same data were catalogued under a study of T cells of mothers and their children. That paper adds: An overlap that was slightly higher, though non-significant, was seen in related mother-child pairs versus unrelated pairs.

The sequencing input was blood. The genes are TRBV20-1 and TRBJ2-1; D remains unclear. The clonotype originates from a boy aged 5-17 years in good health. The CDR3 DNA sequence: TGCAGTGCTAGAGATCACTGGGGTCAGAGCTCCTACAATGAGCAGTTCTTC. It is translated as CSARDHWGQSSYNEQFF.